This TCR beta chain was recorded in a study of blood T cells in healthy people across ages. Germline CDR1 MGHRA, CDR2 YSYEKL. V lost 4 bases, J lost 7 bases, and 10 bases lay in between. This CDR3 spans 13 amino acids. The authors ran a second PCR of about 7 to 11 cycles using a sample-barcoded 5' primer and a J-beta primer mix. TCRdb itself ran the 5' RACE reads through MiXCR, one entry per CDR3 protein. The data hold about 1,500,000 distinct CDR3 sequences, with roughly 40% observed a single time. The V and J genes are TRBV4-1 and TRBJ1-4; TRBD1 is a possible D gene (5 bases). Input material: blood. The sequence was obtained from a woman aged 18-35 years in good health. DNA of the CDR3: TGCGCCAGCAGCCTGGGGGTCCGTGAAAAACTGTTTTTT. The encoded protein is CASSLGVREKLFF.